Below, one TCR beta chain is given with its context. The target antigen is unknown. The data are from a study of T cells expressing NK-cell markers. The CDR3 has 16 amino acids. CDR1 MNHEY and CDR2 SVGAGI come from the germline V gene. Study-wide results and limits: The CD3+CD56-NKG2C+ fraction was also led by these clonotypes in a few donors.

UMIs were included in TCR beta cDNA generated by 5'RACE template switching. Following a re-call of the 5' RACE reads, TCRdb has one entry per CDR3 protein and lacks DNA. This sample's clone table lists about 160,000 distinct CDR3 sequences. What was sequenced was blood T cells: a sorted CD56 or NKG2C T cell subset, CD4+ or CD8+ T cells, or bulk PBMC T cells (not recorded which). The genes are TRBV6-5 and TRBJ1-2; the TCRdb call, TRBD1, lacks DNA for checking. The receptor was derived from a man aged 18 to 69 in good health. The CDR3 sequence is CASSYYKEGRNYGYTF.